These T cell receptor beta chains were read from a single sample in a study of blood T cells in healthy people across ages. MiXCR, run by TCRdb on the 5' RACE reads, gives a single entry per CDR3 protein. The sample has 1.5 million to 2 million distinct CDR3 sequences, just under 50% seen once; the top ten hold approximately 2%. The sequenced sample was blood. These receptors were taken from a woman between 40 and 50 years old in good health. CDR3s include the opening cysteine and the closing phenylalanine or tryptophan. The D gene is left open where the match is weak. Some rows have no size entry. The others give once, few or many, or a class for an expanded clone.

d_call	v_call	clone_size	j_call	cdr3_aa	cdr3_nt
NA	TRBV7-6	NA	TRBJ2-4	CASSVEPKNIQYF	TGTGCCAGCAGCGTAGAACCCAAAAACATTCAGTACTTC
NA	TRBV24-1	few	TRBJ2-5	CATSDNTRGETQYF	TGTGCCACCAGTGATAACACCCGGGGAGAGACCCAGTACTTC
NA	TRBV27	NA	TRBJ2-1	CASSLTISETQFF	TGTGCCAGCAGTTTAACCATTTCGGAGACCCAGTTCTTC
TRBD1	TRBV4-1	NA	TRBJ1-4	CASSHNTGGGEKLFF	TGCGCCAGCAGCCATAATACAGGGGGAGGTGAAAAACTGTTTTTT
TRBD1	TRBV5-6	once	TRBJ2-7	CASSPRDRVRREQYF	TGTGCCAGCAGCCCGAGGGACAGAGTGAGGCGCGAGCAGTACTTC
NA	TRBV7-2	few	TRBJ1-2	CASSFGGVDGYTF	TGTGCCAGCAGCTTCGGAGGGGTTGATGGCTACACCTTC
NA	TRBV4-1	NA	TRBJ2-6	CASSQDSHGVLANVLTF	TGCGCCAGCAGCCAGGACAGTCATGGAGTATTGGCCAACGTCCTGACTTTC
NA	TRBV15	NA	TRBJ2-5	CATSRDLVQETQYF	TGTGCCACCAGCAGAGATTTGGTCCAAGAGACCCAGTACTTC
TRBD2	TRBV6-5	few	TRBJ2-3	CASSTRRAGGTDTQYF	TGTGCCAGCAGCACCCGTCGAGCGGGGGGAACAGATACGCAGTATTTT
NA	TRBV4-1	NA	TRBJ2-1	CASSQETGLDEQFF	TGCGCCAGCAGCCAAGAAACGGGGCTGGATGAGCAGTTCTTC
NA	TRBV5-8	NA	TRBJ2-5	CASSLEGLWLETQYF	TGTGCCAGCAGCTTGGAGGGCCTATGGTTGGAGACCCAGTACTTC
NA	TRBV4-3	few	TRBJ1-2	CASSQDRPGKSNGYTF	TGCGCCAGCAGCCAAGACAGGCCAGGGAAGTCTAATGGCTACACCTTC
NA	TRBV24-1	NA	TRBJ2-7	CATSDTLGQQYF	TGTGCCACCAGTGATACCCTTGGGCAGCAGTACTTC
TRBD2	TRBV7-2	few	TRBJ2-5	CASSLVSGGAAQETQYF	TGTGCCAGCAGCTTAGTAAGCGGGGGGGCGGCCCAAGAGACCCAGTACTTC
NA	TRBV4-2	NA	TRBJ1-2	CASSQGSRYTF	TGTGCCAGCAGCCAAGGTTCGCGCTACACCTTC
NA	TRBV7-2	NA	TRBJ2-7	CAGTLAMSSYEQYF	TGTGCCGGCACCCTAGCGATGAGCTCCTACGAGCAGTACTTC
NA	TRBV3-1	NA	TRBJ1-4	CASSQAPGREKLFF	TGTGCCAGCAGCCAGGCCCCGGGACGAGAAAAACTGTTTTTT
TRBD2	TRBV5-1	many	TRBJ2-1	CASSLAGGSVGNEQFF	TGCGCCAGCAGCTTAGCGGGGGGCTCAGTTGGCAATGAGCAGTTCTTC
NA	TRBV3-1	few	TRBJ2-1	CASNTRGYNEQFF	TGTGCCAGCAATACCCGGGGCTACAATGAGCAGTTCTTC
TRBD1	TRBV27	few	TRBJ2-7	CASLNLDRVDEQYF	TGTGCCAGCCTGAACCTGGACAGGGTGGACGAGCAGTACTTC
NA	TRBV6-5	NA	TRBJ2-7	CASSYNSRGLGRGYEQYF	TGTGCCAGCAGTTACAACTCGAGAGGATTGGGCAGGGGTTACGAGCAGTACTTC
NA	TRBV4-1	NA	TRBJ1-5	CASRPELGSNQPQHF	TGCGCCAGCAGGCCTGAGTTGGGTAGCAATCAGCCCCAGCATTTT
NA	TRBV6-5	NA	TRBJ2-3	CASSYTGYDTDTQYF	TGTGCCAGCAGTTACACGGGTTATGACACAGATACGCAGTATTTT
NA	TRBV3-1	NA	TRBJ1-5	CASSQDQGLLSPQHF	TGTGCCAGCAGCCAAGATCAAGGCCTACTATCGCCCCAGCATTTT
TRBD1	TRBV20-1	NA	TRBJ2-3	CSASTTGGSADTQYF	TGCAGTGCTAGCACGACAGGGGGCTCTGCAGATACGCAGTATTTT
NA	TRBV11-2	few	TRBJ1-2	CASSLGANNYGYTF	TGTGCCAGCAGCTTAGGGGCGAATAACTATGGCTACACCTTC
TRBD2	TRBV4-1	NA	TRBJ2-7	CASSPGPQIAGGLHNEQYF	TGCGCCAGCAGCCCAGGGCCACAAATAGCGGGAGGGCTCCACAATGAGCAGTACTTC
NA	TRBV7-2	few	TRBJ2-6	CASSLERSGANVLTF	TGTGCCAGCAGCTTAGAGAGGTCTGGGGCCAACGTCCTGACTTTC
TRBD2	TRBV11-3	NA	TRBJ2-1	CASSRKRGGGSEQFF	TGTGCCAGCAGCCGTAAGCGGGGGGGCGGGAGTGAGCAGTTCTTC
TRBD1	TRBV5-1	NA	TRBJ1-2	CASSTQTGTVNGYTF	TGCGCCAGCAGCACACAGACAGGGACGGTAAATGGCTACACCTTC
TRBD2	TRBV4-2	NA	TRBJ2-1	CASSQDFASGPYNEQFF	TGTGCCAGCAGCCAAGATTTTGCTAGCGGCCCCTACAATGAGCAGTTCTTC
NA	TRBV28	few	TRBJ1-2	CASSISTGFYGYTF	TGTGCCAGCAGTATATCTACAGGGTTCTATGGCTACACCTTC
NA	TRBV7-9	NA	TRBJ2-4	CASSLGRGLEAKNIQYF	TGTGCCAGCAGCTTAGGTCGGGGGTTGGAGGCCAAAAACATTCAGTACTTC
NA	TRBV12-3/TRBV12-4	NA	TRBJ1-5	CASSLAGKGSNQPQHF	TGTGCCAGCAGTTTAGCAGGGAAGGGTAGCAATCAGCCCCAGCATTTT
NA	TRBV6-5	NA	TRBJ2-1	CASSPRGTSIYNEQFF	TGTGCCAGCAGTCCCCGCGGCACTAGCATCTACAATGAGCAGTTCTTC
NA	TRBV9	NA	TRBJ2-1	CASNQWGGAGGEQFF	TGTGCCAGCAACCAATGGGGGGGGGCCGGGGGTGAGCAGTTCTTC
TRBD1	TRBV5-1	few	TRBJ2-5	CASSSPGQGASWGETQYF	TGCGCCAGCAGTTCGCCGGGACAGGGCGCTAGTTGGGGTGAGACCCAGTACTTC
NA	TRBV6-1	NA	TRBJ1-2	CASSASLSGYTF	TGTGCCAGCAGTGCCTCGCTAAGTGGCTACACCTTC
NA	TRBV6-6	NA	TRBJ1-2	CAGISGTYGYTF	TGTGCCGGCATATCAGGGACCTATGGCTACACCTTC
TRBD1	TRBV7-3	once	TRBJ2-3	CASTPTPGQVSDTQYF	TGTGCCAGCACCCCAACTCCGGGACAGGTCTCAGATACGCAGTATTTT
NA	TRBV20-1	few	TRBJ1-4	CSAEAGRGNEKLFF	TGCAGTGCAGAAGCAGGGAGGGGGAATGAAAAACTGTTTTTT
NA	TRBV3-1	once	TRBJ1-2	CASSQDPQGYGYTF	TGTGCCAGCAGCCAAGATCCCCAGGGGTATGGCTACACCTTC
NA	TRBV3-1	NA	TRBJ2-7	CASSRSTDSGEQYF	TGTGCCAGCAGCCGCTCGACCGATTCGGGCGAGCAGTACTTC
NA	TRBV6-1	NA	TRBJ1-5	CASRGDTNQPQHF	TGTGCCAGCAGAGGAGACACAAATCAGCCCCAGCATTTT
NA	TRBV10-3	NA	TRBJ1-4	CAVSEEGEKLFF	TGTGCCGTCAGTGAAGAGGGGGAAAAACTGTTTTTT
NA	TRBV7-3	NA	TRBJ2-4	CASSSLTDNIQYF	TGTGCCAGCAGCTCGTTGACGGATAACATTCAGTACTTC
NA	TRBV4-1	NA	TRBJ1-2	CASSPGAVEYGYTF	TGCGCCAGCAGCCCCGGAGCGGTGGAGTATGGCTACACCTTC
TRBD2	TRBV20-1	few	TRBJ2-1	CSAQALGAGGLPAYNEQFF	TGCAGTGCCCAGGCCCTTGGAGCGGGGGGCCTCCCGGCCTACAATGAGCAGTTCTTC
NA	TRBV6-1	NA	TRBJ2-3	CASRPHGDTQYF	TGTGCCAGCAGACCCCACGGCGATACGCAGTATTTT